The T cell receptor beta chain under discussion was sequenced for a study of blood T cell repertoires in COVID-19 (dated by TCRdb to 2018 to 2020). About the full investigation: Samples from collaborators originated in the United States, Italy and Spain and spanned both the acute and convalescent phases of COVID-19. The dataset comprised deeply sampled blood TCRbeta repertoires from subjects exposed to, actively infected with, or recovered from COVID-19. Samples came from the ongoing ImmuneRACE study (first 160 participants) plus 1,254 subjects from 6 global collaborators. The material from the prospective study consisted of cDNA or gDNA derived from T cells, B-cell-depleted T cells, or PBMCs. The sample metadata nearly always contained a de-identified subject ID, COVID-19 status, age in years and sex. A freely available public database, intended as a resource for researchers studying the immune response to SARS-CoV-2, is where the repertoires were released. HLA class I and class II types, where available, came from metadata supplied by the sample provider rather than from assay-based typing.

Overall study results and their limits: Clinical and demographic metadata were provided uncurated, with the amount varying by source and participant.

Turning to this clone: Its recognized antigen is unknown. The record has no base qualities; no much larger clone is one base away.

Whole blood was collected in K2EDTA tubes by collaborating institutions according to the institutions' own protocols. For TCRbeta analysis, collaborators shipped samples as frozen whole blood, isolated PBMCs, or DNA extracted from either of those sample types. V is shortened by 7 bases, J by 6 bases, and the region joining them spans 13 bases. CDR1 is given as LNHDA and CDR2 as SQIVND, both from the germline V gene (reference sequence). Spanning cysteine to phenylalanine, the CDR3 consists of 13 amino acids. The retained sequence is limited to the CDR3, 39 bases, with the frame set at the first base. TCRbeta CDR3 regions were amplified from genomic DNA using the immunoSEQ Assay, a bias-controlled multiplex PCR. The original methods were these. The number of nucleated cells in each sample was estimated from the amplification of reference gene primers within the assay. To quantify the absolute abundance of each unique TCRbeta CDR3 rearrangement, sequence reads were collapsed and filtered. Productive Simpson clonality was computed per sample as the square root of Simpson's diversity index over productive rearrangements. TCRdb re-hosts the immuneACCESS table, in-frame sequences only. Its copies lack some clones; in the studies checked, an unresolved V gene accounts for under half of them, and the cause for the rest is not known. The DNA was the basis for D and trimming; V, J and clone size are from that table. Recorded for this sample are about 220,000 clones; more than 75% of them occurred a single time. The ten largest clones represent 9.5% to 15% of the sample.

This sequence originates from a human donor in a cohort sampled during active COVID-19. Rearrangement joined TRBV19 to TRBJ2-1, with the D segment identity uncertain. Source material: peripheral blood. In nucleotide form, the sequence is TGTGCCAGTACCGTACAGAGAAGCAATGAGCAGTTCTTC. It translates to CASTVQRSNEQFF.